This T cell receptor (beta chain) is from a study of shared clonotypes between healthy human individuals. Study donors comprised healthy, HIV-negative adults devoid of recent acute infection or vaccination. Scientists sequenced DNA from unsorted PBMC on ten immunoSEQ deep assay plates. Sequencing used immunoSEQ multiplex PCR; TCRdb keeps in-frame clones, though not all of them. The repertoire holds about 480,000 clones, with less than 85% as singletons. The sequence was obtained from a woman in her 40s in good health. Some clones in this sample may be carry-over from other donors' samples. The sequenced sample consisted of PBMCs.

CDR3 in DNA: TGCAGCGCAAAAGACAGGGATACCTACGAGCAGTACTTC. This sequence encodes CSAKDRDTYEQYF. The chain couples TRBV29-1 to TRBJ2-7, with 7 bases that match TRBD1. CDR1 and CDR2 (germline): SQVTM, ANQGSEA. The CDR3 extends over 13 amino acids. V was pared by 7 bases and J by 2 bases, with 8 bases of the junction left unmatched.